Presented here are 12 T cell receptor beta chains from one specimen sequenced in a study of radiotherapy plus CTLA-4 blockade in lung cancer. TCRdb's copy holds only in-frame clones and misses some; the assay was immunoSEQ multiplex PCR. The sample has 85,000 to 90,000 clones; roughly 86% are singletons. The material sequenced was peripheral blood, taken from a patient treated with radiotherapy plus ipilimumab. The receptors come from a human donor with non-small cell lung cancer that progressed on radiotherapy plus ipilimumab.

V and J are TRBV27 and TRBJ1-1; D gene ambiguous. The CDR3 length is 15 residues. The germline V gene has CDR1 MNHEY and CDR2 SMNVEV (reference sequence). V was shortened by 7 bases and J by 5 bases, with 20 bases between the two germline ends. In nucleotides, the CDR3 is TGTGCCAGCACCTCCTCCACCGGACGAAGAACTGAAGCTTTCTTT. It specifies CASTSSTGRRTEAFF.

This sequence joins TRBV5-6 and TRBJ1-1; D not certain. Germline CDR1 is SGHDT and CDR2 is YYEEEE. The V end lost 5 bases, the J end lost 0 bases, and 8 bases lay between the germline ends. CDR3 length: 13 residues. The CDR3 coding sequence is TGTGCCAGCAGTTTAACGGTGAACACTGAAGCTTTCTTT. It specifies CASSLTVNTEAFF.

The chain couples TRBV30 to TRBJ1-4, with D perhaps matching TRBD1 (6 bases). V was clipped by 6 bases and J by 8 bases, with 16 bases between them. This CDR3 is built from 13 residues. Germline-derived CDR1 and CDR2 are GTSNPN and SVGIG (reference sequence). CDR3 nucleotides: TGTGCCTGTACGAGGGGGGGGAAGGAAAAACTGTTTTTT. It codes for CACTRGGKEKLFF.

This rearrangement joins TRBV2 to TRBJ1-6, with D maybe TRBD1 (5 bases). This CDR3 spans 13 amino acids. Trimming pared 6 bases from V and 6 bases from J, leaving 9 bases between. Germline assignment: CDR1 SNHLY and CDR2 FYNNEI. DNA for the CDR3: TGTGCCAGCAGGCCGGGGCTTAATTCACCCCTCCACTTT. Translated, it gives CASRPGLNSPLHF.

J is TRBJ1-2 and V is TRBV19; D perhaps matches TRBD1 (5 bases). V shed 9 bases and J shed 5 bases, with 19 bases lying between them. This CDR3 is 14 amino acids long. CDR1 and CDR2 from the germline V gene are LNHDA and SQIVND (reference sequence). The CDR3 is CASSASAGPYGYTF. Written as DNA, the CDR3 is TGTGCCAGCTCGGCCTCGGCAGGGCCATATGGCTACACCTTC.

V is TRBV5-1 and J is TRBJ1-2; the D gene is possibly TRBD1 (5 bases). Per the germline V gene, CDR1 is SGHRS and CDR2 is YFSETQ. Trimming removed 4 bases from V and 4 bases from J, with 17 bases in between. There are 15 residues in the CDR3. The CDR3 loop reads CASSPGGGSGYGYTF. CDR3 DNA sequence: TGCGCCAGCAGCCCGGGTGGGGGTTCAGGCTATGGCTACACCTTC.

In its sample, this clone was seen a few times. The chain couples TRBV6-6 to TRBJ1-3; the D is unclear. V lost 4 bases and J 0 bases, leaving 13 bases between the germline ends. The CDR3 length is 16 residues. Germline-derived CDR1 and CDR2 are MNHNY and SVGAGI (reference sequence). The CDR3 DNA is TGTGCCAGCAGTTTGAGTCAAGTTGCCTCTGGAAACACCATATATTTT. Amino acid sequence: CASSLSQVASGNTIYF.

The rearrangement joins TRBV5-1 to TRBJ2-1, with TRBD1 identical over 11 bases. Trimming removed 3 bases from V and 8 bases from J; junction bases left unmatched: 1. The length of the CDR3 is 13 residues. The germline gives CDR1 SGHRS, CDR2 YFSETQ. As DNA, the CDR3 is TGCGCCAGCAGCTGGGGACAGGGGGATGAGCAGTTCTTC. This sequence encodes CASSWGQGDEQFF.

This rearrangement joins TRBV5-1 to TRBJ2-5; 7 positions agree with TRBD2. V was clipped by 4 bases and J by 3 bases; unmatched bases: 9. CDR1 SGHRS and CDR2 YFSETQ come from the germline V gene. This CDR3 is built from 15 residues. CDR3 protein: CASSPFVGREETQYF. The CDR3 region has the DNA TGCGCCAGCAGCCCATTCGTTGGGAGGGAAGAGACCCAGTACTTC.

J is TRBJ2-7 and V is TRBV4-1, with TRBD1 matching 7 bases. Trimming cost V 3 bases and J 0 bases; bases outside gene matches: 5. The CDR3 contains 15 residues. CDR1 and CDR2 from the germline V gene are MGHRA and YSYEKL. In DNA, the CDR3 is TGCGCCAGCAGCCAGGGGGACAGCAGCTCCTACGAGCAGTACTTC. The encoded protein is CASSQGDSSSYEQYF.

There are a few counts of this clone. The J gene is TRBJ2-5, the V gene TRBV19; TRBD1 or TRBD2 may be the D gene (5 bases each). Germline values: CDR1 LNHDA, CDR2 SQIVND (reference sequence). V lost 3 bases, J lost 2 bases, and 22 bases lay in between. This CDR3 spans 18 amino acids. The CDR3 bases are TGTGCCAGTAGTATGGACTCGGGCAGGGTCGGTCAACAAGAGACCCAGTACTTC. Protein: CASSMDSGRVGQQETQYF.

The chain couples TRBV12-5 to TRBJ2-7; 7 bases align to TRBD2. This CDR3 spans 15 amino acids. V lost 4 bases, J lost 2 bases, and 8 bases stayed unmatched. The germline gives CDR1 LGHNT, CDR2 FRNRAP. The CDR3 protein is CASGSVAGKTYEQYF. The CDR3 DNA reads as TGTGCTAGTGGTTCCGTAGCGGGTAAAACCTACGAGCAGTACTTC.